The T cell receptor beta chain described here comes from a study of blood T cell repertoires in COVID-19. The overall study: Spain, Italy and the United States supplied samples that represented acute and convalescent COVID-19. T cells, B-cell-depleted T cells, or PBMCs provided the cDNA or gDNA that served as material.

There are a few counts of this clone. In the original processing: The authors estimated nucleated cell counts from reference gene primer amplification. Repertoires were generated with immunoSEQ multiplex PCR, while TCRdb's copy carries only in-frame clones and drops some. V, J and clone size reflect that table, while D and trimming were determined from the DNA. The table has 100,000 to 120,000 clones, around nine tenths seen once; the top ten hold around 3%. CDR1 is SGHAT, CDR2 FQNNGV, per germline. The V end lost 1 base, the J end lost 8 bases, and 18 bases lay between the germline ends. The CDR3 consists of 16 residues.

The chain couples TRBV11-2 to TRBJ2-1, with D perhaps TRBD2 (5 bases). Sequenced sample: peripheral blood. This receptor was obtained from a woman aged 45 to 65 with acute or convalescent COVID-19. CDR3 bases: TGTGCCAGCAGCTTAGTTGGTAGTCGGGTCGGGGATGAGCAGTTCTTC. Translating gives CASSLVGSRVGDEQFF.